This T cell receptor beta chain was captured in a study of blood T cell repertoires in COVID-19 (dated by TCRdb to 2018 to 2021). For the wider study: Samples from collaborators originated in the United States, Italy and Spain and spanned both the acute and convalescent phases of COVID-19. Where available, HLA class I and class II types were taken from metadata supplied by the sample provider and were not determined by assay-based typing. The samples were drawn from two sources: the first 160 participants of the ongoing ImmuneRACE study, and 1,254 subjects contributed by 6 global collaborators. The material from the prospective study consisted of cDNA or gDNA derived from T cells, B-cell-depleted T cells, or PBMCs. A freely available public database, intended as a resource for researchers studying the immune response to SARS-CoV-2, is where the repertoires were released. The dataset comprised deeply sampled blood TCRbeta repertoires from subjects exposed to, actively infected with, or recovered from COVID-19. A de-identified subject ID, COVID-19 status, age in years and sex were almost always included in the sample metadata. Study-wide conclusions, independent of this receptor: The quantity of clinical and demographic metadata differed by source and by participant and was supplied without curation.

Points on this clone: It has no known antigen specificity. The input lacks base qualities; no much larger clone sits a single base away.

Looking up the germline V gene yields CDR1 MDHEN and CDR2 SYDVKM. From the cysteine through the phenylalanine, the CDR3 covers 15 amino acids. The CDR3 DNA has 45 bases and is translated from base 1. At the junction V is shortened by 7 bases and J by 3 bases; bases outside the gene matches: 5. At one collaborating source in Seattle, patients were enrolled during active infection and were followed longitudinally through the course of disease. The collaborating institutions used their own protocols to collect whole blood in K2EDTA tubes. For TCRbeta analysis, collaborators shipped samples in one of three forms: frozen whole blood, isolated PBMCs, or DNA extracted from either of those sample types. TCRbeta CDR3 regions were amplified from genomic DNA using the immunoSEQ Assay, a bias-controlled multiplex PCR. The original methods were these. The number of nucleated cells in each sample was estimated by amplification of reference gene primers within the assay. To quantify the absolute abundance of each unique TCRbeta CDR3 rearrangement, sequence reads were collapsed and filtered. For each sample, productive Simpson clonality was calculated as the square root of Simpson's diversity index over productive rearrangements. TCRdb retrieved this table from immuneACCESS and kept in-frame rearrangements only. Not all clones are present; in checked studies, unresolved V genes account for under half, and no reason is known for the remainder. V and J calls and clone size are as listed in that table; D and trimming were resolved from the DNA. The sample records around 300,000 clones, less than 90% of which are singletons. The ten largest clones take up around 13% of the sample.

This TCR derives from an older woman with COVID-19, enrolled during active disease. Input material: peripheral blood. The rearrangement combines TRBV28 with TRBJ2-6; a stretch of 8 junction bases matches TRBD1. The CDR3 corresponds to CASKSTGVGANVLTF. At the DNA level, the sequence is TGTGCCAGCAAGTCGACAGGGGTTGGGGCCAACGTCCTGACTTTC.